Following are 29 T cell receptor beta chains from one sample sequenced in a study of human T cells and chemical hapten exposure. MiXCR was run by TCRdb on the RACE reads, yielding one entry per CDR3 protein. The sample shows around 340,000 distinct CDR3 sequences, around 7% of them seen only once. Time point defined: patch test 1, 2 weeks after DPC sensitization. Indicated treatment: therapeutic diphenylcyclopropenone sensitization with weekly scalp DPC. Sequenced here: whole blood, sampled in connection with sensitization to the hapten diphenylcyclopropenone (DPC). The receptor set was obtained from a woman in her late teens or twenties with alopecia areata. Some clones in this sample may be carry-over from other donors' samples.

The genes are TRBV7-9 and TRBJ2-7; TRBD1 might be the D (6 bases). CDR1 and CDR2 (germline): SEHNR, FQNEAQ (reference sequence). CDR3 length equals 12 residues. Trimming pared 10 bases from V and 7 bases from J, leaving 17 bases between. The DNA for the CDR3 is TGTGCCACCGCCCCCGGGACATATGAGCAGTACTTC. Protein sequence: CATAPGTYEQYF.

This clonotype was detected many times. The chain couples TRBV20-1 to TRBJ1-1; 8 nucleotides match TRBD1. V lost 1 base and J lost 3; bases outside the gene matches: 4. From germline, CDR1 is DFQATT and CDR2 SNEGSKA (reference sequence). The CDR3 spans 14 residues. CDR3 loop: CSARVGTGDTEAFF. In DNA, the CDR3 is TGCAGTGCTAGAGTTGGGACAGGAGACACTGAAGCTTTCTTT.

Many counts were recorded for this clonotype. The CDR3 DNA follows: TGTGCCAGCTCCGGGGCCCACTCTGGGGCCAACGTCCTGACTTTC. Translation: CASSGAHSGANVLTF. This rearrangement joins TRBV18 to TRBJ2-6; the D gene could be TRBD1 or TRBD2 (5 bases each). CDR1 is KGHSH, CDR2 LQKENI, per germline. The length of the CDR3 is 15 residues. V lost 6 bases and J 0 bases, leaving 9 bases between the germline ends.

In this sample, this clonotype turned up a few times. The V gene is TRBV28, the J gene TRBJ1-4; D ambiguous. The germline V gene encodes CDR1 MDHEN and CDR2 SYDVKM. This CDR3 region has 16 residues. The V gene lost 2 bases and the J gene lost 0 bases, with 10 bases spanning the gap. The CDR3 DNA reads TGTGCCAGCAGTTTAGCTGCGGAAACAACTAATGAAAAACTGTTTTTT. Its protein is CASSLAAETTNEKLFF.

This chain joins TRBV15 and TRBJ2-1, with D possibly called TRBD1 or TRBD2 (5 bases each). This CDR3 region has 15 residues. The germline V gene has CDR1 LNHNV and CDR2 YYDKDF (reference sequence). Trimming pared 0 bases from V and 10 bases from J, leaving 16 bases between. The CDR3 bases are TGTGCCACCAGCAGAGAAGGGACCACGGCCGCAGAGCAGTTCTTC. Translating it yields CATSREGTTAAEQFF.

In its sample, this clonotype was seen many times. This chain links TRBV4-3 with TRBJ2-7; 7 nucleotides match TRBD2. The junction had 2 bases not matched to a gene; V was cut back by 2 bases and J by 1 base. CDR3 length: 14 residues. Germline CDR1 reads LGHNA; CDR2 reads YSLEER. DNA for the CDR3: TGCGCCAGCAGCCAACTAGCGGCGTCCTACGAGCAGTACTTC. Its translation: CASSQLAASYEQYF.

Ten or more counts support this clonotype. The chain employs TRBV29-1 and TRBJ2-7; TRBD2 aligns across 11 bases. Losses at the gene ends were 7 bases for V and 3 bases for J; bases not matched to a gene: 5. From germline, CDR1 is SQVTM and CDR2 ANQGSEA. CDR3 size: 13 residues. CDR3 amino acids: CSAMTSGNYEQYF. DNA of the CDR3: TGCAGCGCAATGACTAGCGGGAACTACGAGCAGTACTTC.

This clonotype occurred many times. Written as DNA, the CDR3 is TGTGCCACCCGGACAGGTTCCTACGAGCAGTACTTC. Translating it yields CATRTGSYEQYF. This chain uses TRBV6-6 with TRBJ2-7, with TRBD1 matching over 7 bases. Trimming cost V 10 bases and J 1 base; bases outside gene matches: 4. Germline V gene lookup returns CDR1 MNHNY and CDR2 SVGAGI (reference sequence). This CDR3 has 12 amino acids.

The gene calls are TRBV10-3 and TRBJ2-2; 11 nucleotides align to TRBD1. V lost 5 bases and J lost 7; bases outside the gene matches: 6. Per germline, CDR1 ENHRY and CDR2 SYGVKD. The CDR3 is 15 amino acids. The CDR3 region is CAISPLGTGGGELFF. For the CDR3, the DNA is TGTGCCATCAGTCCGCTGGGGACAGGGGGCGGGGAGCTGTTTTTT.

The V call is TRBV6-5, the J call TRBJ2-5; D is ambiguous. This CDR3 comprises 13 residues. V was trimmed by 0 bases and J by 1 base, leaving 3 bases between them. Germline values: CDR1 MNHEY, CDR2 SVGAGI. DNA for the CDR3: TGTGCCAGCAGTTACTCAGCCCAAGAGACCCAGTACTTC. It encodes CASSYSAQETQYF.

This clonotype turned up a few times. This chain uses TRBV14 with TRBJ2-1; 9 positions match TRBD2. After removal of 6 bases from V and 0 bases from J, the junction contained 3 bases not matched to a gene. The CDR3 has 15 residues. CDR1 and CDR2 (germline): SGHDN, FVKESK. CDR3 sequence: CASRLAGSSYNEQFF. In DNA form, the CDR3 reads TGTGCCAGCAGGCTAGCGGGGAGCTCCTACAATGAGCAGTTCTTC.

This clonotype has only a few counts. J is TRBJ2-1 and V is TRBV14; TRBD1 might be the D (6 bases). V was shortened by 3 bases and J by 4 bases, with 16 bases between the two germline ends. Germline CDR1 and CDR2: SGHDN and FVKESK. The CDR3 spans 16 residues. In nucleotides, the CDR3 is TGTGCCAGCAGCCATGGCTGGACAGTCTCGTACAATGAGCAGTTCTTC. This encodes CASSHGWTVSYNEQFF.

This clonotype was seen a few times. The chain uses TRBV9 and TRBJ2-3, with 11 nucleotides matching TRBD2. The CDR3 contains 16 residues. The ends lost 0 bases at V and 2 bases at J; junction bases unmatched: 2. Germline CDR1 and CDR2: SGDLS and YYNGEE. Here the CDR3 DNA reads TGTGCCAGCAGCGTAGTGACTAGCGGGGTCACAGATACGCAGTATTTT. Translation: CASSVVTSGVTDTQYF. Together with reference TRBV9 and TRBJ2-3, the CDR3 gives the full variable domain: DSGVTQTPKHLITATGQRVTLRCSPRSGDLSVYWYQQSLDQGLQFLIQYYNGEERAKGNILERFSAQQFPDLHSELNLSSLELGDSALYFCASSVVTSGVTDTQYFGPGTRLTVL.

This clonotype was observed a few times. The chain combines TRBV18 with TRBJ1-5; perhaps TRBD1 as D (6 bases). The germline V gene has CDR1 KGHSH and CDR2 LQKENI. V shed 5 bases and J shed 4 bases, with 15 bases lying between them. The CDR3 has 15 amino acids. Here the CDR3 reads CASSYSGTNNQPQHF. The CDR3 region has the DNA TGTGCCAGCTCATATTCCGGGACAAATAATCAGCCCCAGCATTTT. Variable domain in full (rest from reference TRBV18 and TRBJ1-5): NAGVMQNPRHLVRRRGQEARLRCSPMKGHSHVYWYRQLPEEGLKFMVYLQKENIIDESGMPKERFSAEFPKEGPSILRIQQVVRGDSAAYFCASSYSGTNNQPQHFGDGTRLSIL.

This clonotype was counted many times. As DNA, the CDR3 is TGTGCCAGCAGCCAAGATAGCGGGGGGGCCGGGGAGCTGTTTTTT. The encoded protein is CASSQDSGGAGELFF. The V gene is TRBV4-2, the J gene TRBJ2-2; TRBD2 agrees at 11 bases. Germline V gene lookup returns CDR1 LGHNA and CDR2 YNFKEQ. V trimming: 0 bases; J trimming: 6 bases; junction bases outside the gene matches: 0. The CDR3 runs 15 residues.

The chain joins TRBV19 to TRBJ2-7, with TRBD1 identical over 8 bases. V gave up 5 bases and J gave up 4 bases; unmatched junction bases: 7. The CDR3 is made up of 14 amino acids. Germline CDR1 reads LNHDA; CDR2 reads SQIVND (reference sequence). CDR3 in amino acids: CASSPTTGEYEQYF. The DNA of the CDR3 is TGTGCCAGTAGTCCAACGACAGGGGAATACGAGCAGTACTTC.

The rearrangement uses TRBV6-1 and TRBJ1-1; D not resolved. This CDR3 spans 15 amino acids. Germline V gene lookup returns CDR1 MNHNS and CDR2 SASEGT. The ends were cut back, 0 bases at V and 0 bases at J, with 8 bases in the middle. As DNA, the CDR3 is TGTGCCAGCAGTGAAGCGCCGCGGCTGAACACTGAAGCTTTCTTT. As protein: CASSEAPRLNTEAFF.

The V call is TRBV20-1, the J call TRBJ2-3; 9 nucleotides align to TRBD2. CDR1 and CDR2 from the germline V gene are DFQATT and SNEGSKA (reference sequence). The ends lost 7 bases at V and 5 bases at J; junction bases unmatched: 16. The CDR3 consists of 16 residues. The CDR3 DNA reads TGCAGTGTCACCAACGAGGCTGCGGGGGGGCAAGATACGCAGTATTTT. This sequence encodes CSVTNEAAGGQDTQYF.

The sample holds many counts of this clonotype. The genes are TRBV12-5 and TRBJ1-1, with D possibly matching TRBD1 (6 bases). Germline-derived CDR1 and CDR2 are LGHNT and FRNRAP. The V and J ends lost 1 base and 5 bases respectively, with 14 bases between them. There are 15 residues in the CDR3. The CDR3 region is CASGLAGVQGTEAFF. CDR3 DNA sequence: TGTGCTAGTGGTTTGGCAGGGGTGCAGGGGACTGAAGCTTTCTTT.

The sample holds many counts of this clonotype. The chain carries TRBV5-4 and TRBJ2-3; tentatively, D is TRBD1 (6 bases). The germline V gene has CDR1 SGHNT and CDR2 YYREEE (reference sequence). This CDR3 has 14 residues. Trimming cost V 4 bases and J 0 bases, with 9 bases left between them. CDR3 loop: CASSRQGSTDTQYF. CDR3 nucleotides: TGTGCCAGCAGCAGGCAGGGGAGCACAGATACGCAGTATTTT. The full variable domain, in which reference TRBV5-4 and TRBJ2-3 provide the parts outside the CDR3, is ETGVTQSPTHLIKTRGQQVTLRCSSQSGHNTVSWYQQALGQGPQFIFQYYREEENGRGNFPPRFSGLQFPNYSSELNVNALELDDSALYLCASSRQGSTDTQYFGPGTRLTVL.

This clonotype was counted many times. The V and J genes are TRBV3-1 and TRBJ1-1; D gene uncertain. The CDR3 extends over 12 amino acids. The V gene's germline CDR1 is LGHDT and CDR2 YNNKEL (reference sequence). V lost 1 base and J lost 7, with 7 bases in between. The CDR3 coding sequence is TGTGCCAGCAGCCAAGTTGCCGGTGAAGCTTTCTTT. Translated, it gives CASSQVAGEAFF.

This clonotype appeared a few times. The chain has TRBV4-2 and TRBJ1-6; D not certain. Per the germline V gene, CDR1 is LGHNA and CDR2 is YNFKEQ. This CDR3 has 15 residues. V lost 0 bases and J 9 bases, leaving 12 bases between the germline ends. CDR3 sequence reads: CASSQESTDLSPLHF. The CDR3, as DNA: TGTGCCAGCAGCCAAGAATCAACGGACCTTTCACCCCTCCACTTT.

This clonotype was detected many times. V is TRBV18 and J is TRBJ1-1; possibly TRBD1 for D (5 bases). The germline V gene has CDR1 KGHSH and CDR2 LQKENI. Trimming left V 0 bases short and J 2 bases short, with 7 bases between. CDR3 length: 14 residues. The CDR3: CASSPPGRNTEAFF. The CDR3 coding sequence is TGTGCCAGCTCACCACCGGGACGAAACACTGAAGCTTTCTTT.

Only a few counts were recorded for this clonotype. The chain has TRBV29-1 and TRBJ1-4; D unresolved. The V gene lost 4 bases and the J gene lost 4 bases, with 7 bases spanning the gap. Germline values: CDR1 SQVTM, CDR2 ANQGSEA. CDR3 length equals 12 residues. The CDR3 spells CSVGHSNEKLFF. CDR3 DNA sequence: TGCAGCGTTGGGCACAGTAATGAAAAACTGTTTTTT.

The chain's CDR3 is CASSWAGTVTGELFF. CDR3 sequence (DNA): TGTGCCAGCAGTTGGGCCGGGACGGTGACCGGGGAGCTGTTTTTT. The chain is built from TRBV6-1 and TRBJ2-2; D possibly uses TRBD1 or TRBD2 (5 bases each). V gave up 5 bases and J gave up 5 bases, with 15 bases separating them. This CDR3 contains 15 residues. Looked up from germline, CDR1 is MNHNS and CDR2 is SASEGT.

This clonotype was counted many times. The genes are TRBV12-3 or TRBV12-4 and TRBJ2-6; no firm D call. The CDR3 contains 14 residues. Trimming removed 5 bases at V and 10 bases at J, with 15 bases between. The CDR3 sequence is CASSPPPGQNVLTF. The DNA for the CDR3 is TGTGCCAGCAGTCCCCCCCCGGGCCAAAACGTCCTGACTTTC.

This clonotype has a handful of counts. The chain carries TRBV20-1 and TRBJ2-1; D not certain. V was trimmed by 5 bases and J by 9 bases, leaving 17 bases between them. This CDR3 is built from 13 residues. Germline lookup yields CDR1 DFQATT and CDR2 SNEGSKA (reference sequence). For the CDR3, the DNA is TGCAGTGCTCCCGCGGACGGTCACGGTGAGCAGTTCTTC. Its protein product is CSAPADGHGEQFF.

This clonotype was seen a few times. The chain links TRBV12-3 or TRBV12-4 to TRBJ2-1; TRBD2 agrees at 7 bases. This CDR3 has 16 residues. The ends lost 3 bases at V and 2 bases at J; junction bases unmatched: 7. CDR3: CASSFRGGLTYNEQFF. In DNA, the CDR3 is TGTGCCAGCAGTTTTCGCGGGGGACTTACCTACAATGAGCAGTTCTTC.

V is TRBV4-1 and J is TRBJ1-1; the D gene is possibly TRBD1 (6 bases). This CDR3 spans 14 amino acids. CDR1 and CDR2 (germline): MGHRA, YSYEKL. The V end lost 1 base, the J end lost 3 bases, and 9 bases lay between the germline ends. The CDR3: CASSQGTAYTEAFF. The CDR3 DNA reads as TGCGCCAGCAGCCAAGGGACAGCCTACACTGAAGCTTTCTTT.